Following are 10 T cell receptor beta chains from one sample sequenced in a study of cytomegalovirus exposure and HLA in healthy donors. It was with 60 Vbeta and 13 Jbeta primers that the PCR ran. Sequenced by immunoSEQ multiplex PCR; TCRdb stores in-frame clones only, minus some. The sample holds about 200,000 clones; around 75% are singletons and the top ten take approximately 1.8%. Sequencing was done on a sample of PBMCs. These receptors all stem from a woman in her thirties in good health and CMV-seronegative.

This clone has only a few counts. The rearrangement uses TRBV15 and TRBJ1-5; 7 bases map to TRBD1. Trimming cost V 5 bases and J 6 bases; bases outside gene matches: 13. From germline, CDR1 is LNHNV and CDR2 YYDKDF (reference sequence). The CDR3 consists of 16 residues. CDR3 coding DNA: TGTGCCACCAGCGCCCAGGGGGGAGAGCCTTTTCAGCCCCAGCATTTT. Its translation: CATSAQGGEPFQPQHF.

The chain uses TRBV6-6 and TRBJ1-1; D might be TRBD1 (6 bases). The V end was cut by 0 bases, the J end by 8 bases, with 13 bases between. The CDR3 length is 14 residues. CDR1 is MNHNY and CDR2 is SVGAGI in the germline V gene (reference sequence). CDR3 in amino acids: CASSYSRYTGEAFF. The DNA for the CDR3 is TGTGCCAGCAGTTACTCGAGATACACAGGGGAAGCTTTCTTT.

The rearrangement uses TRBV27 and TRBJ2-5, with D possibly TRBD1 on 6 matching bases. V was clipped by 1 base and J by 2 bases, with 8 bases between them. The CDR3 sequence is 14 residues long. From germline, CDR1 is MNHEY and CDR2 SMNVEV (reference sequence). Written as DNA, the CDR3 is TGTGCCAGCAGTTTATTGGGGGCACAAGAGACCCAGTACTTC. Translation: CASSLLGAQETQYF.

The chain employs TRBV4-1 and TRBJ2-7; TRBD1 might be the D (6 bases). Germline V gives CDR1 MGHRA, CDR2 YSYEKL. Trimming removed 3 bases from V and 4 bases from J, with 10 bases in between. This CDR3 spans 13 amino acids. The CDR3 DNA is TGCGCCAGCAGCCATATCCAGGGGTACGAGCAGTACTTC. Its translation is CASSHIQGYEQYF.

V usage is TRBV19 and J usage is TRBJ1-1; D not resolved. V was trimmed by 0 bases and J by 3 bases, leaving 8 bases between them. The CDR3 has 14 amino acids. Germline V gene lookup returns CDR1 LNHDA and CDR2 SQIVND (reference sequence). CDR3 protein: CASSIERGDTEAFF. CDR3 coding DNA: TGTGCCAGTAGTATAGAACGAGGCGACACTGAAGCTTTCTTT.

The gene calls are TRBV5-1 and TRBJ2-3, with TRBD2 matching 15 bases. Germline assignment: CDR1 SGHRS and CDR2 YFSETQ. V trimming: 4 bases; J trimming: 1 base; junction bases outside the gene matches: 7. This CDR3 contains 18 residues. The chain's CDR3 is CASSQGLAGGTGTDTQYF. The CDR3 DNA sequence: TGCGCCAGCAGCCAGGGACTAGCGGGGGGTACGGGCACAGATACGCAGTATTTT.

The chain is built from TRBV4-3 and TRBJ2-2; the D gene is possibly TRBD1 (6 bases). The germline V gene has CDR1 LGHNA and CDR2 YSLEER. Trimming shortened V by 3 bases and J by 1 base, and 12 bases separated the two germline ends. The CDR3 contains 16 residues. The CDR3 sequence is CASSQAGTLNTGELFF. The CDR3 region has the DNA TGCGCCAGCAGCCAGGCCGGGACATTGAACACCGGGGAGCTGTTTTTT.

The CDR3 nucleotides read TGTGCCTGGACCCTAAGGGGGACAGATACGCAGTATTTT. Protein product: CAWTLRGTDTQYF. V and J are TRBV30 and TRBJ2-3; perhaps TRBD1 as D (6 bases). Germline V gene data show CDR1 as GTSNPN and CDR2 as SVGIG (reference sequence). The CDR3 is 13 residues long. V lost 4 bases and J 3 bases, leaving 11 bases between the germline ends.

The chain combines TRBV7-9 with TRBJ2-3, with 12 positions matching TRBD1. The CDR3 consists of 15 residues. Germline-derived CDR1 and CDR2 are SEHNR and FQNEAQ (reference sequence). Trimming took 3 bases from V and 7 from J; bases not matched to a gene: 5. The CDR3 is CASSLGTGGMYTQYF. In nucleotides, the CDR3 is TGTGCCAGCAGCTTGGGGACAGGGGGCATGTATACGCAGTATTTT. The full variable domain, with the rest looked up from reference TRBV7-9 and TRBJ2-3, is DTGVSQNPRHKITKRGQNVTFRCDPISEHNRLYWYRQTLGQGPEFLTYFQNEAQLEKSRLLSDRFSAERPKGSFSTLEIQRTEQGDSAMYLCASSLGTGGMYTQYFGPGTRLTVL.

The chain couples TRBV4-3 to TRBJ1-3; D gene uncertain. The germline gives CDR1 LGHNA, CDR2 YSLEER. V was clipped by 0 bases and J by 0 bases, with 9 bases between them. The CDR3 consists of 16 residues. CDR3 in amino acids: CASSQEVFSSGNTIYF. CDR3 sequence (DNA): TGCGCCAGCAGCCAAGAGGTCTTCAGCTCTGGAAACACCATATATTTT.